A selection of T cell receptor beta chains follows, all from one sample in a study of breast tumors, draining lymph nodes, adjacent tissues. TCRdb re-called the multiplex PCR reads through MiXCR, storing one row per CDR3 protein. The repertoire holds over 200,000 distinct CDR3 sequences, less than 40% seen once, with under 4.5% in the top ten. The sample taken for sequencing was axillary lymph node tissue. The receptors shown here come from a female donor with breast cancer. Some clones in this sample may be carry-over from other donors' samples. The CDR3 runs from the conserved cysteine through the conserved F or W. Each record gives: D gene, V gene, clone size, J gene, CDR3 protein, CDR3 DNA. D genes are given only for firm matches. Expanded clones are given a class, and other clones once, few, many or no size at all.

>TRBD2|TRBV2|.|TRBJ2-1
CASSDLAGVDEQFF
TGCGCCAGCAGTGACCTAGCGGGAGTTGATGAGCAGTTCTTC
>.|TRBV12-3/TRBV12-4|many|TRBJ1-4
CASSLALSATEGKLFF
TGTGCCAGCAGTTTAGCGTTGTCAGCCACCGAGGGGAAACTGTTTTTT
>.|TRBV7-2|many|TRBJ2-1
CASSPSVSYNEQFF
TGTGCCAGCTCCCCCAGCGTCTCCTACAATGAGCAGTTCTTC
>.|TRBV6-5|.|TRBJ2-2
CASKGGRYNTGELFF
TGTGCCAGCAAGGGCGGGCGTTATAACACCGGGGAGCTGTTTTTT
>TRBD1|TRBV7-9|few|TRBJ1-2
CASSRGTGIGGYTF
TGTGCCAGCAGCCGCGGGACAGGGATCGGTGGCTACACCTTC
>TRBD1|TRBV6-5|few|TRBJ2-7
CASSFRPGQGINYEQYF
TGTGCCAGCAGTTTCCGCCCGGGACAGGGGATAAACTACGAGCAGTACTTC
>.|TRBV30|many|TRBJ1-6
CAWSLRDNSPLHF
TGTGCCTGGAGTTTGCGGGACAATTCACCCCTCCACTTT
>.|TRBV5-1|many|TRBJ2-1
CASSLAGDEQFF
TGCGCCAGCAGCTTGGCGGGGGATGAGCAGTTCTTC
>TRBD1|TRBV5-1|many|TRBJ2-2
CASSVGTGATGELFF
TGCGCCAGCAGCGTAGGGACAGGGGCTACCGGGGAGCTGTTTTTT
>.|TRBV6-6|.|TRBJ1-2
CASSRMGGYTF
TGTGCCAGCAGCCGAATGGGTGGCTACACCTTC
>.|TRBV3-1|many|TRBJ1-2
CASSQVVAAAVGYTF
TGTGCCAGCAGCCAGGTGGTGGCGGCAGCTGTGGGCTACACCTTC
>.|TRBV10-3|many|TRBJ1-2
CAIRDYGYTF
TGTGCCATCAGAGACTATGGCTACACCTTC